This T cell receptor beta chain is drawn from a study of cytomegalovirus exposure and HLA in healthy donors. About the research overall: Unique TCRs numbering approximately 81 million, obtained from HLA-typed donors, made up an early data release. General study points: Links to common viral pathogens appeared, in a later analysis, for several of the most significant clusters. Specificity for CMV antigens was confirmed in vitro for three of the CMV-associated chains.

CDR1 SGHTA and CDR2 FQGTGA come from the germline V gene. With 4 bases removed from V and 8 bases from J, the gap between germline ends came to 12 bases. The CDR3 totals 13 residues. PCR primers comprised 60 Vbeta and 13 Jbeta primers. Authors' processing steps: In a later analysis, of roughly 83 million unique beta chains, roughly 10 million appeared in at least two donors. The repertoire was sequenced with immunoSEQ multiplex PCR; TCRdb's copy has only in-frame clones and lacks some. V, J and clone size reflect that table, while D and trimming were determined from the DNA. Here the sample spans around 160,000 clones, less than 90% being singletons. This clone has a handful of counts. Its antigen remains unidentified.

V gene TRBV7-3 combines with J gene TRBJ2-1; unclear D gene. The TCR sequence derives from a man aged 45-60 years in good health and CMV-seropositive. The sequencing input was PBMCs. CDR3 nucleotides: TGTGCCAGCAGCTCGTACTTAAACGATGAGCAGTTCTTC. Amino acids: CASSSYLNDEQFF.